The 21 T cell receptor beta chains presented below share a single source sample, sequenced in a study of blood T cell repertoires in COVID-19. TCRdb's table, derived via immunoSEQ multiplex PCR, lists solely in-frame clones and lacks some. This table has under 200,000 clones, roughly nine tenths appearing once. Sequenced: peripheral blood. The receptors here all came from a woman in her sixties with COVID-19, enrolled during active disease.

The CDR3 spells CASSQSGQGNGYTF. The CDR3 DNA reads as TGTGCCAGCAGCCAGTCGGGACAGGGTAATGGCTACACCTTC. The chain carries TRBV3-1 (or the pseudogene TRBV3-2) and TRBJ1-2; 9 nucleotides agree with TRBD1. CDR1 is LGHDT, CDR2 YNNKEL, per germline (reference sequence). V was clipped by 3 bases and J by 6 bases; unmatched bases: 5. This CDR3 is built from 14 residues.

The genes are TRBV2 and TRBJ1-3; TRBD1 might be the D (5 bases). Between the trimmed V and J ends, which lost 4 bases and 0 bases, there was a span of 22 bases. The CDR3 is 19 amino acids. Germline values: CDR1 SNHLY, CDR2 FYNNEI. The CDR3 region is CASSVILSVDSSSGNTIYF. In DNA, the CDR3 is TGTGCCAGCAGTGTTATTTTATCGGTAGACAGCAGCTCTGGAAACACCATATATTTT.

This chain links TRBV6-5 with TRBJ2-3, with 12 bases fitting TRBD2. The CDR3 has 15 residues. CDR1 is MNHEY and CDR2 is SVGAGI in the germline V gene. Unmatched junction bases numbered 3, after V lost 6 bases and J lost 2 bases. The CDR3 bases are TGTGCCAGCAGCCGACTAGCGGGAGTCACAGATACGCAGTATTTT. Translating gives CASSRLAGVTDTQYF.

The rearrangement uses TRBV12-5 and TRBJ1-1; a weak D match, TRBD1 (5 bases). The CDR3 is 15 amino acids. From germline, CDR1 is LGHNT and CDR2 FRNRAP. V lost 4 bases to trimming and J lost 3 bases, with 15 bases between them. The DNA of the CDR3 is TGTGCTAGTGGTTCAGGATACCAACAGGACACTGAAGCTTTCTTT. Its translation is CASGSGYQQDTEAFF.

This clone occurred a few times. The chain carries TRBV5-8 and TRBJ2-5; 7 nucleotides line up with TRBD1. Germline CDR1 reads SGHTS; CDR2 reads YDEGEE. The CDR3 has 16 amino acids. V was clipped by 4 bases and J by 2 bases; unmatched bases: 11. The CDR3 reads CASSHGTDTLQETQYF. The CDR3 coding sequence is TGTGCCAGCAGCCACGGGACAGACACGTTACAAGAGACCCAGTACTTC.

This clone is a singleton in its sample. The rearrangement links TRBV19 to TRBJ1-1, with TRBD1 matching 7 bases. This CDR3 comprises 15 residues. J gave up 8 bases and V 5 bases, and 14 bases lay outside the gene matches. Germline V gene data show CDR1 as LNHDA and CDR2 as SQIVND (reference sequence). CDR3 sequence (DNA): TGTGCCAGTAGTCCGAGACAGGGTGGGGGCCTCGAAGCTTTCTTT. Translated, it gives CASSPRQGGGLEAFF.

CDR3 sequence reads: CAITTSYEQYF. The CDR3 DNA reads as TGTGCCATCACCACTTCCTACGAGCAGTACTTC. The chain is built from TRBV10-3 and TRBJ2-7; no definite D call. CDR1 ENHRY and CDR2 SYGVKD come from the germline V gene. V was pared by 7 bases and J by 1 base, with 5 bases between. CDR3 length: 11 residues.

The CDR3 DNA reads as TGCGCCAGCAGTGAGTCGGCGGGGGCGAACACCGGGGAGCTGTTTTTT. It yields the protein CASSESAGANTGELFF. The chain couples TRBV10-2 to TRBJ2-2, with 7 bases lining up with TRBD2. After removal of 0 bases from V and 0 bases from J, the junction contained 1 base not matched to a gene. The CDR3 is 16 amino acids. Germline V gives CDR1 WSHSY, CDR2 SAAADI.

The CDR3 here is CASGLSGQVNIYEQYF. The CDR3 DNA is TGTGCTAGTGGTTTGTCTGGACAGGTGAATATCTACGAGCAGTACTTC. The chain uses TRBV12-5 and TRBJ2-7; 7 bases line up with TRBD1. Losses at the gene ends were 2 bases for V and 3 bases for J; bases not matched to a gene: 10. CDR1 is LGHNT, CDR2 FRNRAP, per germline. The CDR3 totals 16 residues.

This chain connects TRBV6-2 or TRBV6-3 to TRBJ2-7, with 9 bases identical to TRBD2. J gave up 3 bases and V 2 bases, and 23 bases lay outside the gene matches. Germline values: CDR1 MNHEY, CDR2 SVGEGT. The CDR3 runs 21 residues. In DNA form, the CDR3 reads TGTGCCAGCAGTTACAAGCGAGGACTCTCAGGGGTAGCGGGGGATATCTACGAGCAGTACTTC. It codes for CASSYKRGLSGVAGDIYEQYF.

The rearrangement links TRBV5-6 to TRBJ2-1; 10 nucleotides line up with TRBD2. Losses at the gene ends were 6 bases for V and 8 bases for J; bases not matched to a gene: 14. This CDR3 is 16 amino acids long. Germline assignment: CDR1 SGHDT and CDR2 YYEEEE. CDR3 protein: CASIVGPGLAIDEQFF. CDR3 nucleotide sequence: TGTGCCAGCATCGTGGGACCGGGACTAGCGATCGATGAGCAGTTCTTC. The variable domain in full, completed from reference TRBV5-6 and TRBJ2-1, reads DAGVTQSPTHLIKTRGQQVTLRCSPKSGHDTVSWYQQALGQGPQFIFQYYEEEERQRGNFPDRFSGHQFPNYSSELNVNALLLGDSALYLCASIVGPGLAIDEQFFGPGTRLTVL.

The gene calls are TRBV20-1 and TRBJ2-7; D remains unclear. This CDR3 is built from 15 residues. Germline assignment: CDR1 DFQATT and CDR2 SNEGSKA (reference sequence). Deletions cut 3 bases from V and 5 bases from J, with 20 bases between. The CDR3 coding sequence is TGCAGTGCTAGTCCTAGACGGATCGCCCAGCACGAGCAGTACTTC. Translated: CSASPRRIAQHEQYF.

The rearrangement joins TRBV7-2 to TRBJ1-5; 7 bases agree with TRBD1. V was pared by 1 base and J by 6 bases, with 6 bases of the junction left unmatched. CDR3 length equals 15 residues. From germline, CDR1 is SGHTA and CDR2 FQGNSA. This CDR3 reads CASSLVGQGGQPQHF. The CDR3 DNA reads TGTGCCAGCAGCTTAGTTGGGCAGGGGGGTCAGCCCCAGCATTTT.

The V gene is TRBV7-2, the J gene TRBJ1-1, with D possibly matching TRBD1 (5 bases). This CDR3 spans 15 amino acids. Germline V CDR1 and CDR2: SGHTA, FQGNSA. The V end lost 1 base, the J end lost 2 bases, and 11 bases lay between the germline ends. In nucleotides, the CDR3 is TGTGCCAGCAGCTTAGATCCGGGACTCAACACTGAAGCTTTCTTT. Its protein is CASSLDPGLNTEAFF.

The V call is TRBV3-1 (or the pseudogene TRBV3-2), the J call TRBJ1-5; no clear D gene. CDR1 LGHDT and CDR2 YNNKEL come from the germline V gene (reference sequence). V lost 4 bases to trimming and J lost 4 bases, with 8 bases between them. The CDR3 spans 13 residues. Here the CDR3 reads CASSLGVNQPQHF. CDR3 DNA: TGTGCCAGCAGCCTGGGAGTAAATCAGCCCCAGCATTTT.

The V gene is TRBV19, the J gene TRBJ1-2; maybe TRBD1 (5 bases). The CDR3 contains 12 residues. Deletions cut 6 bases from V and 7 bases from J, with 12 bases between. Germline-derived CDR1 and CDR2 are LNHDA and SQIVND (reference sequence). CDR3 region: CASRSGEGGYTF. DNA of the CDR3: TGTGCCAGTAGGTCGGGGGAAGGTGGCTACACCTTC.

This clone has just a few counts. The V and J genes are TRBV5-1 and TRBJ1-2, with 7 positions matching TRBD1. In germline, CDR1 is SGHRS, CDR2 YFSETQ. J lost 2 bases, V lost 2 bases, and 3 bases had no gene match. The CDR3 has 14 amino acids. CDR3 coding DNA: TGCGCCAGCAGCTTTAACAGGGGAAACTATGGCTACACCTTC. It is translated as CASSFNRGNYGYTF. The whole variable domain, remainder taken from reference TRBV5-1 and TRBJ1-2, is KAGVTQTPRYLIKTRGQQVTLSCSPISGHRSVSWYQQTPGQGLQFLFEYFSETQRNKGNFPGRFSGRQFSNSRSEMNVSTLELGDSALYLCASSFNRGNYGYTFGSGTRLTVV.

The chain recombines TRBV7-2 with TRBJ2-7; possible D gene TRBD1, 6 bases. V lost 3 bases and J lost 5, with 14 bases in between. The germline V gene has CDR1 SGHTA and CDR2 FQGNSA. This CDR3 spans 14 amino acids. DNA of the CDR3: TGTGCCAGCAGCTTGCCCGGGACACCGAACGAGCAGTACTTC. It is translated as CASSLPGTPNEQYF.

This chain's CDR3 is CASNPRTGMREQYF. DNA of the CDR3: TGTGCCAGCAACCCCAGGACAGGGATGAGGGAGCAGTACTTC. This chain links TRBV6-5 with TRBJ2-7; 8 bases align to TRBD1. The CDR3 length is 14 residues. Germline V gene data show CDR1 as MNHEY and CDR2 as SVGAGI. V trimming: 7 bases; J trimming: 7 bases; junction bases outside the gene matches: 12.

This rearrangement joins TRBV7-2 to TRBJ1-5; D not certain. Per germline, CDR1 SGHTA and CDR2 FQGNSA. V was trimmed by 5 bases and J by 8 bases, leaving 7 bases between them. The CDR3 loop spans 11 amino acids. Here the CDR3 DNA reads TGTGCCAGCAGCGCGGGGAAGCCCCAGCATTTT. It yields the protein CASSAGKPQHF.

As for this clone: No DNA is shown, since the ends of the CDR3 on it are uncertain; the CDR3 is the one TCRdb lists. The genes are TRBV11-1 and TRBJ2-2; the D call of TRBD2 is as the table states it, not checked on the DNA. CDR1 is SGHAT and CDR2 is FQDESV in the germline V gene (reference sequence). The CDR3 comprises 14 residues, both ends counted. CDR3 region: CASSRTGNSGSCFF.